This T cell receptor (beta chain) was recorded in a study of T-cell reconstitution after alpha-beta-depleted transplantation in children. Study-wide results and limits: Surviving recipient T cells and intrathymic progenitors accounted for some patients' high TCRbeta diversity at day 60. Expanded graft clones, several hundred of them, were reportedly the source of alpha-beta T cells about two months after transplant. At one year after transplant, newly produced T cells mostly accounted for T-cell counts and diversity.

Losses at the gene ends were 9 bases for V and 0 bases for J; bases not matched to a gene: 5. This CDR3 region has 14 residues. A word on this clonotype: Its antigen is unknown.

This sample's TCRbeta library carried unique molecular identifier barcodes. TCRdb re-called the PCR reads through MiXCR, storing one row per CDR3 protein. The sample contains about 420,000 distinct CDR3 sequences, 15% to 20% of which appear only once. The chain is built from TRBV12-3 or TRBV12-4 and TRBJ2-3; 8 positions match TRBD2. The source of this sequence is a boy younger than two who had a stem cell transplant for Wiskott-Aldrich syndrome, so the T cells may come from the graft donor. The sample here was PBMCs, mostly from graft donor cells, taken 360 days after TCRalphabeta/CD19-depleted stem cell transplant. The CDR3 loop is CASTAGASTDTQYF. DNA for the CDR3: TGTGCCAGTACAGCGGGAGCTAGCACAGATACGCAGTATTTT.